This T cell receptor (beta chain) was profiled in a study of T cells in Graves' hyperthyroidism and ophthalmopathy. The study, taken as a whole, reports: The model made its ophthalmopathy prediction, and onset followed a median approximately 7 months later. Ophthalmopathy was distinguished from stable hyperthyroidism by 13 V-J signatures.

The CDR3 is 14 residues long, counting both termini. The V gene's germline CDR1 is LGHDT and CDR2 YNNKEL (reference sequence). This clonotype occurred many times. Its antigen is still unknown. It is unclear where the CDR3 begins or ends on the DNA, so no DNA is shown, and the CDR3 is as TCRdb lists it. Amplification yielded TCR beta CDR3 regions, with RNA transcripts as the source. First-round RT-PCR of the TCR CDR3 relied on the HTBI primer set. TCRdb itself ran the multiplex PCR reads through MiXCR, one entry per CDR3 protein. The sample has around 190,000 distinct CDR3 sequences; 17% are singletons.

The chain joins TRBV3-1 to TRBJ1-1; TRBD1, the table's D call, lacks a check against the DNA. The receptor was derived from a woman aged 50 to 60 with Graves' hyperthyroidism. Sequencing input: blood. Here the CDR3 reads CASSTVLGDTEAFF.